This TCR beta chain was retrieved from a study of graft-versus-host responses after intestinal transplantation. Study at large: Transplants were multivisceral, liver-intestinal, or isolated intestinal. Anti-thymocyte globulin induction was given to all recipients, followed by tacrolimus and steroids for two to four years.

Note on this clone: No antigen is known for it.

The assay was immunoSEQ multiplex PCR, and TCRdb's table has in-frame clones only and misses some. The sample consists of about 86,000 clones, 80% to 85% of them appearing once. This CDR3 contains 18 residues. The V call is TRBV1, the J call TRBJ2-3; the listed D gene, TRBD2, was not tested against the DNA. TRBV1 is tagged as a pseudogene. The material sequenced was unstimulated CD8+ T cells sorted from spleen or lymph node cells, taken before intestinal transplant. This sequence was found in a human donor who received an intestinal transplant. The CDR3 sequence is CTSSQDPPMMSRSDTQYF. The CDR3 DNA follows: TGCACCAGCAGCCAAGATCCTCCGATGATGAGTCGTTCAGATACGCAGTATTTT.